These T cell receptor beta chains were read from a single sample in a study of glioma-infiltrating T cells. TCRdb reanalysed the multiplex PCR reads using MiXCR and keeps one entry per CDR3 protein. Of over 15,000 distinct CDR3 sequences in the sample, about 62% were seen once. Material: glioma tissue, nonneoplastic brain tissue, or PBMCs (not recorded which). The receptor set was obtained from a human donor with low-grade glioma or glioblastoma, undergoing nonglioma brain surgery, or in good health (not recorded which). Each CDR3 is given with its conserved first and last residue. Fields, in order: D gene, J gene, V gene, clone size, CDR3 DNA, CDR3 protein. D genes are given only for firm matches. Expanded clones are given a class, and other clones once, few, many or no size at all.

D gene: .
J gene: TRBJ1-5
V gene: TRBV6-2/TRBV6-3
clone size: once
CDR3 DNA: TGTGCCAGCAGTTATACCGGTTTTAATCAGCCCCAGCATTTT
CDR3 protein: CASSYTGFNQPQHF

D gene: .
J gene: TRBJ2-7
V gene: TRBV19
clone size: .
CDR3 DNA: TGTGCCAGTAGTGCACTCTCTGGTGGTTTGGACTACGAGCAGTACTTC
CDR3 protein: CASSALSGGLDYEQYF

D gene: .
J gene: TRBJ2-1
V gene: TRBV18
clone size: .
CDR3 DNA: TGTGACAGCTCCCCGCGGCGCAGGAATGAGCAGTTCTTC
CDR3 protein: CDSSPRRRNEQFF

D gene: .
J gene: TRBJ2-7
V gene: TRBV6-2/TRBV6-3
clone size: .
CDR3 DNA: TGTGCCAGCAGTTACTCGGGTGAACTCTACGAGCAGTACTTC
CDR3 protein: CASSYSGELYEQYF

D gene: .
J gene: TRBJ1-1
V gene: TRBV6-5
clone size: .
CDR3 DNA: TGTGCCAGCAATCAGAAGGGGGTCACTGAAGCTTTCTTT
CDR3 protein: CASNQKGVTEAFF

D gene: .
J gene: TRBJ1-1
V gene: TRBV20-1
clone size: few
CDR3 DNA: TGCAGTGCTAGGCACTCAGGGAGGACTGAAGCTTTCTTT
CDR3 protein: CSARHSGRTEAFF

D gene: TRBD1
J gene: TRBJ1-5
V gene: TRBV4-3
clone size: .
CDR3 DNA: TGCGCCAGCAGCCAAGATAACAGGGGAGGGAGTCAGCCCCAGCATTTT
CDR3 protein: CASSQDNRGGSQPQHF

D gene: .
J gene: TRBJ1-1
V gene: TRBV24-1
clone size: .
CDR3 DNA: TGTGCCACCCTTAGGAGCCGAAATTTGAACACTGAAGCTTTCTTT
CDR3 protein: CATLRSRNLNTEAFF

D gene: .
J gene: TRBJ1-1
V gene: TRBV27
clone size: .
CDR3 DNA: TGTGCCAGCAGTTTGGCGGTCTACACTGAAGCTTTCTTT
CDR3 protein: CASSLAVYTEAFF

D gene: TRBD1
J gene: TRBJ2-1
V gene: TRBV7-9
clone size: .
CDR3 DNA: TGTGCCAGCAGCGCCGGACAGGCAGGTGAGCAGTTCTTC
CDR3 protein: CASSAGQAGEQFF

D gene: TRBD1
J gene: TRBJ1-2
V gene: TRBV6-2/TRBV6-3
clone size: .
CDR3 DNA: TGTGCCAGCAGTTATCAAAATGACAGGGGCTCTGGCTACACCTTC
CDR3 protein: CASSYQNDRGSGYTF

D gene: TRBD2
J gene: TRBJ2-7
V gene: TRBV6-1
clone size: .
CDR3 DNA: TGTGCCAGCAGTGAAGCGCGGGAGGCCTCCTACGAGCAATACTTC
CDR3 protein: CASSEAREASYEQYF

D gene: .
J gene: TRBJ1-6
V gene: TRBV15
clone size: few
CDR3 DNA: TGTGCCACCAGCAGAAGTCAGAATAATTCACCCCTCCACTTT
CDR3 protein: CATSRSQNNSPLHF

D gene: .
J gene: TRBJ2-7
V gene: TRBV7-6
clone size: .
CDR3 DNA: TGTGCCAGCAGCTTAAACGGGGGTACCTACGAGCAGTACTTC
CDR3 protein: CASSLNGGTYEQYF

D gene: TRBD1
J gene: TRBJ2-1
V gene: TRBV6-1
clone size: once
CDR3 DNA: TGTGCCAGCAGTGACCGGACAGGGGGGTCCTACAATGAGCAGTTCTTC
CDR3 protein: CASSDRTGGSYNEQFF

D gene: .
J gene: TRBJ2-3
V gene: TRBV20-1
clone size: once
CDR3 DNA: TGCAGTGCTAGTCAGGGCTTAGACACAGATACGCAGTATTTT
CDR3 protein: CSASQGLDTDTQYF

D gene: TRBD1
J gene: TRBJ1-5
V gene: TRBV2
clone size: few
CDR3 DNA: TGTGCCATCGGACAGGGGGCGATCAATCAGCCCCAGCATTTT
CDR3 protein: CAIGQGAINQPQHF

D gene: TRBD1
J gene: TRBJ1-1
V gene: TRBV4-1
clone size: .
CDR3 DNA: TGCGCCAGCAGCCAAGAAAGAGGGGGCCGCACTGAAGCTTTCTTT
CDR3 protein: CASSQERGGRTEAFF

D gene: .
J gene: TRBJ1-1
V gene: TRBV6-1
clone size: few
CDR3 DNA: TGTGCCAGCAGAGCGGGTCTTAGGCGGACTGAAGCTTTCTTT
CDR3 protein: CASRAGLRRTEAFF

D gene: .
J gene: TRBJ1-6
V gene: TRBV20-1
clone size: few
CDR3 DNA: TGCAGTGCTAGAGATCCCTGGGCCCATTCACCCCTCCACTTT
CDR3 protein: CSARDPWAHSPLHF

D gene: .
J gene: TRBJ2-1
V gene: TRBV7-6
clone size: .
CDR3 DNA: TGTGCCAGCAGCCCGCAGGATTTCGGTGAGCAGTTCTTC
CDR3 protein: CASSPQDFGEQFF

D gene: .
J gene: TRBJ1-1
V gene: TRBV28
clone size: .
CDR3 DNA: TGTGCCAGCAGTTTACTCGGTGCGAACACTGAAGCTTTCTTT
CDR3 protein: CASSLLGANTEAFF

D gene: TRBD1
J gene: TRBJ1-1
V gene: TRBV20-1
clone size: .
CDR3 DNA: TGCAGTGCTACAGGGGGCGTCATGAACACTGAAGCTTTCTTT
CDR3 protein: CSATGGVMNTEAFF

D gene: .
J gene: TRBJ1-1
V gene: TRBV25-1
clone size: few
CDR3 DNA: TGTGCCAGCAGTGAACCCGGACAGACAGCTTTCTTT
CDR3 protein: CASSEPGQTAFF

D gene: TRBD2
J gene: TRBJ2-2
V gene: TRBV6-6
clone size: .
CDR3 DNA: TGTGCCAGCAGTTACACCCGGGGGGGGAACACCGGGGAGCTGTTTTTT
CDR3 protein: CASSYTRGGNTGELFF

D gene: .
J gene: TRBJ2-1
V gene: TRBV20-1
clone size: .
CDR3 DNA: TGCAGTGCTAGAGAAGATTGGACAGAGACCAACAATGAGCAGTTCTTC
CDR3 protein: CSAREDWTETNNEQFF

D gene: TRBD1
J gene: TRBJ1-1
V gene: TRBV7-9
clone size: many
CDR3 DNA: TGTGCCAGCAGCTCATCCGACAGGGTTCTCACTGAAGCTTTCTTT
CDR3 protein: CASSSSDRVLTEAFF

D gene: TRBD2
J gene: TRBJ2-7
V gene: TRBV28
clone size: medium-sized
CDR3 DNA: TGTGCCAGCAGTAGTGCCAATGGACTAGCGGTAGGGTCCTACGAGCAGTACTTC
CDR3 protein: CASSSANGLAVGSYEQYF

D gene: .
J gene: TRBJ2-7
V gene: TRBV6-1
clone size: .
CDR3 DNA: TGTGCCAGCAGGTCCACTCGGGACACCTACGGGCAGTACTTC
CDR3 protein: CASRSTRDTYGQYF

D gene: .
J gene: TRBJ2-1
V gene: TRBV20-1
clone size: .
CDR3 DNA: TGCAGTGCCGCCCCCTACAATGAGCAGTTCTTC
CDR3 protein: CSAAPYNEQFF

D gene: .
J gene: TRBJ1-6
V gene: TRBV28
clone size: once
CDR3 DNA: TGTGCCACCTACTCCGGTGGGGCGATTAACTCACCCCTCCACTTC
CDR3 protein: CATYSGGAINSPLHF

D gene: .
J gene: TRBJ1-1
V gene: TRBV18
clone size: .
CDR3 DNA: TGTGCCAGCTCACCACCAGCCGGGGGAAGCGTCGCAACTTTCTTT
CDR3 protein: CASSPPAGGSVATFF

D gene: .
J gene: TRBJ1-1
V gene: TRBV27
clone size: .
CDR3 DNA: TGTGCCAGCAGGGAGGGACGGCTTATGAACACTGAAGCTTTCTTT
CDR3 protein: CASREGRLMNTEAFF

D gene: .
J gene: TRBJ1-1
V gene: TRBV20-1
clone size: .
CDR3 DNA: TGCAGTGCTATTAAGGATTTGAACACTGAAGCTTTCTTT
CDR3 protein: CSAIKDLNTEAFF

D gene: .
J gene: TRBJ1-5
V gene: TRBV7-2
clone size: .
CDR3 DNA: TGTGCCCAGATAGGACAGAGCAATCAGCCCCAGCATTTT
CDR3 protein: CAQIGQSNQPQHF

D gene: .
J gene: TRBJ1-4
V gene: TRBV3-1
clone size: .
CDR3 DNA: TGTGCCAGCAGCCAAACGGGGGTTTCGGAAAAACTGTTTTTT
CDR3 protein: CASSQTGVSEKLFF

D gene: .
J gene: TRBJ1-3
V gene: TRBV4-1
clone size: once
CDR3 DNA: TGCGCCAGCACCCAAGACAGCGCTAGCTCTGGAAACACCATATATTTT
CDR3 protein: CASTQDSASSGNTIYF

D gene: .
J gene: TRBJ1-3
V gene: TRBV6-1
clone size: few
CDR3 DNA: TGTGCCAGCAGGCGACCAGGATCCTCTGGAAACACCATATATTTT
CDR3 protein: CASRRPGSSGNTIYF

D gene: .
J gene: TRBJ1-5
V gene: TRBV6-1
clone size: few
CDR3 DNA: TGTGCCAGCAGTTCCACAGGAGTCAAGGGGCCCCAGCATTTT
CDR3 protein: CASSSTGVKGPQHF

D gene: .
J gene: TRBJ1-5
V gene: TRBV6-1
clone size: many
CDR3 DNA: TGTGGGGTACAAGGGGGGTTCGGCAATCAGCCCCAGCATTTT
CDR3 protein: CGVQGGFGNQPQHF

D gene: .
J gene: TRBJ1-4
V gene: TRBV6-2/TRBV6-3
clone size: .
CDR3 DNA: TGTGCCAGCAGTTACGACCGGGCAACTAATGAAAAACTGTTTTTT
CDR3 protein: CASSYDRATNEKLFF

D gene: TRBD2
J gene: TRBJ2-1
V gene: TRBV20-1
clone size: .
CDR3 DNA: TGCAGTGCTCCTACTAGCGGGGGACTCTACAATGAGCAGTTCTTC
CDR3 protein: CSAPTSGGLYNEQFF

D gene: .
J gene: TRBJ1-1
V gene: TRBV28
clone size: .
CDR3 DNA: TGTGCCAGCATTCTTTGGGTTCTCATGAACACTGAAGCTTTCTTT
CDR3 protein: CASILWVLMNTEAFF

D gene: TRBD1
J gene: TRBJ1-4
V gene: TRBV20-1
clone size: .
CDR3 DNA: TGCAGTGCTTGGAACCGGGACAGCGGTGAAAAACTGTTTTTT
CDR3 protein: CSAWNRDSGEKLFF

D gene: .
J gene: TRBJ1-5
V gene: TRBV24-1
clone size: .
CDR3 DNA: TGTGCCACCAGTGATCACGCATTCAATCAGCCCCAGCATTTT
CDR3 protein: CATSDHAFNQPQHF

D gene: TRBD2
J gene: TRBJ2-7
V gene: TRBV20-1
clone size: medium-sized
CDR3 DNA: TGCAGTGCTAGACCAACGTCGGGACTACTGGGCTACGAGCAGTACTTC
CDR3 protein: CSARPTSGLLGYEQYF

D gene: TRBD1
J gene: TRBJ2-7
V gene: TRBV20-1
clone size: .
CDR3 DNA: TGCAGTGCTGTGTTTACAGGGGGTATGGTCTACGAGCAGTACTTC
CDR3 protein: CSAVFTGGMVYEQYF

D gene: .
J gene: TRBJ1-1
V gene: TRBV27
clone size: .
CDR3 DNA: TGTGCCAGCAGTCTGGGGGCCAGCACTGAAGCTTTCTTT
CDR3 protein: CASSLGASTEAFF

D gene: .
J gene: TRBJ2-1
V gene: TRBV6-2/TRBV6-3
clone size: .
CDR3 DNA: TGTGCCAGCAGTTACGACAGCTCCTACAATGAGCAGTTCTTC
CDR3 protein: CASSYDSSYNEQFF

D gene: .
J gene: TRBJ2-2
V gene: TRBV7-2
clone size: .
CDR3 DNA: TGTGCCAGCAGTCCTAGGGGGACGAACACAGGGGAGCTGTTTTTT
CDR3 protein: CASSPRGTNTGELFF